The clone carrying this T cell receptor beta chain came up once. The data belong to a study of control samples from healthy donors and cancer patients. Sequenced by immunoSEQ multiplex PCR; TCRdb stores in-frame clones only, minus some. Of approximately 100,000 clones in the sample, approximately 89% were seen once. The germline CDR1 and CDR2 sequences are SQVTM and ANQGSEA. The CDR3 sequence is 15 residues long. Trimming stripped 1 base from V and 1 base from J, with 10 bases between. The sample consisted of blood. This chain connects TRBV29-1 to TRBJ2-2; TRBD1 might be the D (5 bases). The sequence was collected from a man aged 25-45 years in good health. The CDR3 is CSVEGADRNTGELFF. DNA for the CDR3: TGCAGCGTTGAAGGGGCCGACAGGAACACCGGGGAGCTGTTTTTT.